These 2 T cell receptor beta chains originate from one sample sequenced in a study of T cell responses to AZD1222 COVID-19 vaccine. TCRdb's table, derived via immunoSEQ multiplex PCR, lists solely in-frame clones and lacks some. The sample has hundreds of thousands of clones, under 95% seen once; the top ten hold 0.95% to 1.1%. This material consisted of peripheral blood, taken on day 0 of MenACWY control vaccination. The receptors stem from an adult in good health.

This chain uses TRBV5-1 with TRBJ1-2; tentatively, D is TRBD1 (6 bases). The V gene lost 3 bases and the J gene lost 3 bases, with 12 bases spanning the gap. This CDR3 contains 14 residues. Germline-derived CDR1 and CDR2 are SGHRS and YFSETQ. The CDR3 DNA reads as TGCGCCAGCAGCTCCGGACAGCGAGACTATGGCTACACCTTC. Translating it yields CASSSGQRDYGYTF.

The chain has TRBV7-9 and TRBJ1-1, with D possibly TRBD1 on 5 matching bases. The CDR3 is made up of 13 amino acids. Trimming took off 7 bases at V and 1 base at J, with 10 bases between the two ends. Germline CDR1 is SEHNR and CDR2 is FQNEAQ (reference sequence). CDR3 amino acids: CASTSGGNTEAFF. The CDR3, as DNA: TGTGCCAGCACCTCGGGGGGGAACACTGAAGCTTTCTTT.